This T cell receptor beta chain appears in the sequencing data of a study of cytomegalovirus exposure and HLA in healthy donors. Study-wide context: Of several hundred genotyped donors, around 86% grouped in the Caucasian-associated ancestry cluster. Study-wide results and caveats: Available immune exposure information was restricted to CMV serostatus only. The study designated roughly 160 TCR beta chains cytomegalovirus-associated.

A remark on this clone: Its antigen is as yet unknown.

The primer mix had 60 Vbeta and 13 Jbeta primers. TCRdb keeps only in-frame clones here, not all; method: immunoSEQ multiplex PCR. The profile shows approximately 150,000 clones, over 65% of them singletons. This CDR3 comprises 16 residues. Germline loops: CDR1 GTSNPN, CDR2 SVGIG (reference sequence). Trimming stripped 0 bases from V and 0 bases from J, with 12 bases between. V usage is TRBV30 and J usage is TRBJ2-1; tentative D call: TRBD2 (5 bases). What was sequenced was PBMCs. The clonotype was recovered from a female donor in good health and CMV-seronegative. The DNA for the CDR3 is TGTGCCTGGAGTGTATTTGGTGGGAGCTCCTACAATGAGCAGTTCTTC. It encodes CAWSVFGGSSYNEQFF.